The 26 T cell receptor beta chains reported below all come from one sample, sequenced in a study of neurological immune-mediated disorders. TCRdb reanalysed the 5' RACE reads using MiXCR and keeps one entry per CDR3 protein. The sample yields over 60,000 distinct CDR3 sequences, approximately 5% seen once. Sequencing was performed on PBMCs. All receptors derive from a woman in her 30s with multiple sclerosis.

A word on this clonotype: Just one base apart from a much larger clone, this may be a read error. This chain links TRBV5-1 with TRBJ2-1; D gene unclear. The CDR3 loop spans 16 amino acids. V shed 4 bases and J shed 0 bases, with 14 bases lying between them. Germline V gene lookup returns CDR1 SGHRS and CDR2 YFSETQ. The CDR3 sequence: CASSLRGGSSYNEQFF. In DNA form, the CDR3 reads TGCGCCAGCAGCCTCCGAGGTGGCAGCTCCTACAATGAGCAGTTCTTC.

This clonotype was observed a handful of times. The V and J genes are TRBV9 and TRBJ1-3, with D unresolved. Germline V gene data show CDR1 as SGDLS and CDR2 as YYNGEE. V was trimmed by 0 bases and J by 12 bases, leaving 16 bases between them. This CDR3 spans 14 amino acids. CDR3 DNA sequence: TGTGCCAGCAGCGTAGACTACTCTGGAAAAAACATATATTTT. Translation gives CASSVDYSGKNIYF. The full variable domain, with the rest looked up from reference TRBV9 and TRBJ1-3, is DSGVTQTPKHLITATGQRVTLRCSPRSGDLSVYWYQQSLDQGLQFLIQYYNGEERAKGNILERFSAQQFPDLHSELNLSSLELGDSALYFCASSVDYSGKNIYFGEGSWLTVV.

The V gene is TRBV5-5, the J gene TRBJ1-2, with 7 bases fitting TRBD1. Germline trimming cut 0 bases from V and 4 bases from J; bases unmatched to any gene: 9. The germline V gene has CDR1 SGHKS and CDR2 YYEKEE (reference sequence). The CDR3 runs to 16 residues. Written as DNA, the CDR3 is TGTGCCAGCAGCTTGGCGTGGAGGGGGCTAGCCTATGGCTACACCTTC. Translating gives CASSLAWRGLAYGYTF. Variable domain in full (rest from reference TRBV5-5 and TRBJ1-2): DAGVTQSPTHLIKTRGQQVTLRCSPISGHKSVSWYQQVLGQGPQFIFQYYEKEERGRGNFPDRFSARQFPNYSSELNVNALLLGDSALYLCASSLAWRGLAYGYTFGSGTRLTVV.

The chain uses TRBV20-1 and TRBJ2-1; 11 bases match TRBD2. There are 15 residues in the CDR3. V dropped 0 bases and J dropped 5; count of bases not matched to a gene: 3. Germline CDR1 is DFQATT and CDR2 is SNEGSKA (reference sequence). The CDR3 DNA follows: TGCAGTGCTAGAGATAGCGGGAGGGGGGACAATGAGCAGTTCTTC. Protein sequence: CSARDSGRGDNEQFF.

This clonotype was counted at least ten times. The J gene is TRBJ1-1, the V gene TRBV21-1. TRBV21-1 is tagged as a pseudogene. The CDR3 has 18 amino acids. The CDR3 sequence is CASVLRYRILGKNTEAFF. CDR3 nucleotides: TGTGCCAGCGTTTTAAGGTACAGAATACTAGGGAAGAACACTGAAGCTTTCTTT.

In its sample, this clonotype was seen a few times. V is TRBV19 and J is TRBJ1-1; 7 bases align to TRBD1. CDR1 LNHDA and CDR2 SQIVND come from the germline V gene (reference sequence). Losses at the gene ends were 8 bases for V and 6 bases for J; bases not matched to a gene: 12. The length of the CDR3 is 14 residues. The DNA for the CDR3 is TGTGCCAGTGAACGTAGGGGGCGATATGCTGAAGCTTTCTTT. This encodes CASERRGRYAEAFF.

There are many counts of this clonotype. The V and J genes are TRBV12-3 or TRBV12-4 and TRBJ2-3, with D possibly matching TRBD2 (5 bases). V gave up 4 bases and J gave up 12 bases, with 14 bases separating them. The CDR3 totals 12 residues. This chain's CDR3 is CASSYRAGGQYF. CDR3 DNA: TGTGCCAGCAGTTACCGGGCCGGAGGCCAGTATTTT.

This clonotype was observed at least ten times. The rearrangement joins TRBV5-1 to TRBJ1-1; possibly TRBD1 for D (5 bases). With 0 bases removed from V and 5 bases from J, the gap between germline ends came to 11 bases. Per the germline V gene, CDR1 is SGHRS and CDR2 is YFSETQ. The CDR3 spans 14 residues. The CDR3 protein is CASSLDGGGTEAFF. The DNA of the CDR3 is TGCGCCAGCAGCTTGGATGGGGGGGGGACTGAAGCTTTCTTT.

This clonotype came up many times. This rearrangement joins TRBV27 to TRBJ2-7; 8 nucleotides match TRBD1. V lost 4 bases and J lost 1; bases outside the gene matches: 6. CDR1 is MNHEY, CDR2 SMNVEV, per germline (reference sequence). This CDR3 has 15 residues. The CDR3 bases are TGTGCCAGCAGTTCCCCGGGACAGGTGTCCTACGAGCAGTACGTC. Its translation is CASSSPGQVSYEQYV.

In its sample, this clonotype was seen many times. The rearrangement links TRBV7-2 to TRBJ2-3; D is uncertain. Germline values: CDR1 SGHTA, CDR2 FQGNSA. V lost 3 bases and J 2 bases, leaving 3 bases between the germline ends. The CDR3 is 12 amino acids. The CDR3 sequence is CASSFYTDTQYF. Written as DNA, the CDR3 is TGTGCCAGCAGCTTCTACACAGATACGCAGTATTTT.

The V call is TRBV20-1, the J call TRBJ2-1; maybe TRBD2 (6 bases). The V gene's germline CDR1 is DFQATT and CDR2 SNEGSKA (reference sequence). V was trimmed by 6 bases and J by 6 bases, leaving 12 bases between them. There are 12 residues in the CDR3. This CDR3 is CSATGLPNEQFF. The DNA for the CDR3 is TGCAGTGCAACCGGACTACCCAATGAGCAGTTCTTC.

At least ten counts were recorded for this clonotype. The V gene is TRBV5-1, the J gene TRBJ1-4; no reliable D call. Germline assignment: CDR1 SGHRS and CDR2 YFSETQ. This CDR3 spans 16 amino acids. Trimming took off 0 bases at V and 5 bases at J, with 14 bases between the two ends. The CDR3 is CASSLGARARNEKLFF. Written as DNA, the CDR3 is TGCGCCAGCAGCTTGGGCGCGCGGGCCCGAAATGAAAAACTGTTTTTT.

This clonotype came up a few times. The V gene is TRBV5-5, the J gene TRBJ2-1; the match to TRBD1 covers 9 bases. Germline V gene data show CDR1 as SGHKS and CDR2 as YYEKEE (reference sequence). The CDR3 loop spans 15 amino acids. With 4 bases clipped from V and 4 bases from J, the junction kept 6 bases outside the gene matches. In DNA form, the CDR3 reads TGTGCCAGCAGCCCGCGGGACAGGGTTTACAATGAGCAGTTCTTC. Protein sequence: CASSPRDRVYNEQFF.

This clonotype was counted ten times or more. The chain's CDR3 is CAISEGQDYGYTF. The CDR3 bases are TGTGCCATCAGTGAGGGACAGGACTATGGCTACACCTTC. The chain uses TRBV10-3 and TRBJ1-2, with 7 bases that match TRBD1. Germline V CDR1 and CDR2: ENHRY, SYGVKD. V lost 2 bases and J lost 3; bases outside the gene matches: 0. The CDR3 length is 13 residues.

The gene calls are TRBV5-1 and TRBJ2-7; 7 bases fit TRBD1. CDR3 length: 13 amino acids. The V and J ends lost 4 bases and 4 bases, in that order; junction bases with no gene match: 5. Germline values: CDR1 SGHRS, CDR2 YFSETQ. CDR3 nucleotides: TGCGCCAGCAGCCCGAGGGGGCTGTACGAGCAGTACTTC. It specifies CASSPRGLYEQYF.

At least ten counts were recorded for this clonotype. J is TRBJ1-5 and V is TRBV20-1, with D tentatively TRBD1 (6 bases). The V and J ends lost 6 bases and 3 bases respectively, with 18 bases between them. The germline gives CDR1 DFQATT, CDR2 SNEGSKA (reference sequence). The CDR3 is 15 residues long. The CDR3 region has the DNA TGCAGTGCAATCGATGCCAGGGGATCCAATCAGCCCCAGCATTTT. The encoded protein is CSAIDARGSNQPQHF.

The V call is TRBV10-3, the J call TRBJ1-3; perhaps TRBD1 as D (5 bases). CDR3 size: 14 residues. Germline values: CDR1 ENHRY, CDR2 SYGVKD. Deletions cut 5 bases from V and 6 bases from J, with 14 bases between. This chain's CDR3 is CAISRSQGENTIYF. CDR3 sequence (DNA): TGTGCCATCAGTCGGTCCCAGGGAGAAAACACCATATATTTT.

This clonotype was detected a few times. The gene calls are TRBV20-1 and TRBJ2-7; D tentatively fits TRBD1 or TRBD2 (5 bases each). The CDR3 consists of 13 residues. Per germline, CDR1 DFQATT and CDR2 SNEGSKA (reference sequence). V shed 6 bases and J shed 4 bases, with 16 bases lying between them. Here the CDR3 reads CSALERGYYEQYV. CDR3 in DNA: TGCAGTGCACTAGAACGGGGCTATTACGAGCAGTACGTC.

This clonotype has a handful of counts. The chain couples TRBV28 to TRBJ2-1; TRBD2 aligns across 8 bases. Germline CDR1 is MDHEN and CDR2 is SYDVKM. The ends lost 7 bases at V and 10 bases at J; junction bases unmatched: 12. This CDR3 has 14 amino acids. The CDR3 nucleotides read TGTGCCAGCACTCGACTAGCGCCGCGCTGGGAGCAGTTCTTC. This encodes CASTRLAPRWEQFF. The whole variable domain, remainder taken from reference TRBV28 and TRBJ2-1, is DVKVTQSSRYLVKRTGEKVFLECVQDMDHENMFWYRQDPGLGLRLIYFSYDVKMKEKGDIPEGYSVSREKKERFSLILESASTNQTSMYLCASTRLAPRWEQFFGPGTRLTVL.

There are many counts of this clonotype. The chain couples TRBV20-1 to TRBJ1-4, with D unresolved. CDR3 size: 14 residues. Trimming removed 3 bases from V and 8 bases from J, with 16 bases in between. Germline V lookup: CDR1 DFQATT, CDR2 SNEGSKA (reference sequence). The CDR3 is CSASEGPIGEKLFF. The CDR3 nucleotides read TGCAGTGCTAGCGAGGGCCCCATCGGGGAAAAACTGTTTTTT.

Many counts were recorded for this clonotype. V is TRBV20-1 and J is TRBJ2-1; D possibly corresponds to TRBD2 (7 bases). Germline CDR1 and CDR2: DFQATT and SNEGSKA (reference sequence). The length of the CDR3 is 15 residues. V gave up 6 bases and J gave up 1 base, with 16 bases separating them. The CDR3 nucleotides read TGCAGTGCCCGAGGGGGTAGCGGGTCCTACAATGAGCAGTTCTTC. It specifies CSARGGSGSYNEQFF.

This clonotype appeared many times. The J gene is TRBJ2-1, the V gene TRBV5-8; 8 bases map to TRBD1. Unmatched junction bases numbered 6, after V lost 1 base and J lost 3 bases. CDR3 length: 16 residues. Germline CDR1 reads SGHTS; CDR2 reads YDEGEE. This chain's CDR3 is CASSLFQGAIYNEQFF. The CDR3 region has the DNA TGTGCCAGCAGCTTGTTCCAGGGGGCCATCTACAATGAGCAGTTCTTC.

This clonotype was counted at least ten times. The rearrangement uses TRBV28 and TRBJ2-1, with 7 bases identical to TRBD2. Germline values: CDR1 MDHEN, CDR2 SYDVKM. J was trimmed by 5 bases and V by 5 bases; bases with no gene match: 15. This CDR3 has 17 amino acids. The CDR3 DNA follows: TGTGCCAGCAGTCCCGGGCCCCTAGCGGCCCTGGACAATGAGCAGTTCTTC. Translated: CASSPGPLAALDNEQFF.

This clonotype was recorded many times. V usage is TRBV5-1 and J usage is TRBJ2-1; no clear D. The CDR3 consists of 11 residues. CDR1 and CDR2 (germline): SGHRS, YFSETQ. Between the trimmed V and J ends, which lost 3 bases and 10 bases, there was a span of 8 bases. The CDR3 DNA is TGCGCCAGCAGCTCAAGGCAAGAGCAGTTCTTC. Its protein product is CASSSRQEQFF.

This clonotype has ten or more counts. The chain links TRBV12-3 or TRBV12-4 to TRBJ2-5; 8 nucleotides align to TRBD1. The CDR3 is made up of 16 amino acids. V shed 4 bases and J 5 bases; nucleotides not matched to a gene: 12. The CDR3 reads CASSSLTGVLRETQYF. The DNA of the CDR3 is TGTGCCAGCAGTTCCTTGACAGGGGTTCTGCGGGAGACCCAGTACTTC.

This clonotype was seen at least ten times. The chain combines TRBV6-5 with TRBJ1-5, with no clear D. V lost 5 bases to trimming and J lost 7 bases, with 12 bases between them. CDR1 and CDR2 from the germline V gene are MNHEY and SVGAGI. The CDR3 is made up of 13 amino acids. Here the CDR3 DNA reads TGTGCCAGCAGTCACGGACCTGGGCAGCCCCAGCATTTT. Translating gives CASSHGPGQPQHF.